These 19 T cell receptor beta chains originate from one sample sequenced in a study of shared clonotypes between healthy human individuals. The table came from immunoSEQ multiplex PCR; TCRdb's copy has only in-frame clones and leaves some out. The repertoire includes about 1.5 million clones, 95% to 99% of them detected once, and 0.4% to 0.45% sits in the top ten. Material: naive CD4+ T cells sorted from blood. Subset indicated: CD45RA+ positively selected. The receptors come from a man aged 30-40 years in good health.

CDR3 region: CASSQDLYGEQFF. CDR3 bases: TGTGCCAGCAGCCAAGATCTGTACGGTGAGCAGTTCTTC. The chain employs TRBV14 and TRBJ2-1; D is unresolved. V was pared by 0 bases and J by 9 bases, with 9 bases between. Germline CDR1 reads SGHDN; CDR2 reads FVKESK. CDR3 length equals 13 residues. The entire variable domain, with the rest obtained from reference TRBV14 and TRBJ2-1, is as follows: EAGVTQFPSHSVIEKGQTVTLRCDPISGHDNLYWYRRVMGKEIKFLLHFVKESKQDESGMPNNRFLAERTGGTYSTLKVQPAELEDSGVYFCASSQDLYGEQFFGPGTRLTVL.

The CDR3 region has the DNA TGTGCCAGCAGCGTGACAGAGCCACCCTACGAGCAGTACTTC. As protein: CASSVTEPPYEQYF. The genes are TRBV5-6 and TRBJ2-7; possibly TRBD1 for D (5 bases). CDR1 SGHDT and CDR2 YYEEEE come from the germline V gene. Between the trimmed V and J ends, which lost 4 bases and 2 bases, there was a span of 13 bases. The CDR3 has 14 residues.

The rearrangement links TRBV7-8 to TRBJ2-3; D unclear. V lost 4 bases and J lost 0, with 17 bases in between. The CDR3 is 17 residues long. Germline V lookup: CDR1 SGHVS, CDR2 FQNEAQ. The CDR3 nucleotides are TGTGCCAGCAGCTCCCCCCGTAGGACGGTTAGCACAGATACGCAGTATTTT. This sequence encodes CASSSPRRTVSTDTQYF.

The chain carries TRBV5-4 and TRBJ2-3; D is possibly TRBD2 (5 bases). Germline V gives CDR1 SGHNT, CDR2 YYREEE (reference sequence). Trimming took 4 bases from V and 4 from J, leaving 19 bases between them. The CDR3 runs 16 residues. CDR3 sequence (DNA): TGTGCCAGCAGCCCTCCTGGTGGGAGAGTCGCAGATACGCAGTATTTT. This sequence encodes CASSPPGGRVADTQYF.

The gene calls are TRBV7-9 and TRBJ2-3; D remains ambiguous. The CDR3 covers 13 residues. V lost 2 bases and J lost 4, with 7 bases in between. CDR1 and CDR2 (germline): SEHNR, FQNEAQ (reference sequence). The CDR3 region has the DNA TGTGCCAGCAGCTTAAGGTGGGCAGATACGCAGTATTTT. Translated: CASSLRWADTQYF.

The chain has TRBV10-3 and TRBJ1-2; D is possibly TRBD1 (5 bases). The CDR3 sequence is 13 residues long. V was pared by 7 bases and J by 0 bases, with 9 bases between. CDR1 and CDR2 from the germline V gene are ENHRY and SYGVKD. DNA of the CDR3: TGTGCCATCACGACAGTGGCTAACTATGGCTACACCTTC. Its translation: CAITTVANYGYTF.

The CDR3 nucleotides read TGTGCCAGCATTTCCCCTGGGCGCTCTGGGGCCAACGTCCTGACTTTC. This translates into CASISPGRSGANVLTF. J is TRBJ2-6 and V is TRBV28; D unresolved. The germline V gene encodes CDR1 MDHEN and CDR2 SYDVKM. The CDR3 spans 16 residues. V was cut by 7 bases and J by 0 bases, with 13 bases left in between.

The chain combines TRBV19 with TRBJ1-5; D remains ambiguous. The CDR3 consists of 14 residues. V dropped 3 bases and J dropped 6 bases, with 12 bases sitting between them. Germline V lookup: CDR1 LNHDA, CDR2 SQIVND (reference sequence). The CDR3 protein is CASSIGRAGQPQHF. In DNA form, the CDR3 reads TGTGCCAGTAGTATCGGGCGTGCGGGTCAGCCCCAGCATTTT.

The V gene is TRBV7-9, the J gene TRBJ1-5; possibly TRBD1 for D (5 bases). Germline loops: CDR1 SEHNR, CDR2 FQNEAQ (reference sequence). The V end was cut by 1 base, the J end by 7 bases, with 14 bases between. The CDR3 contains 15 residues. This CDR3 reads CASSLGGGVGQPQHF. The CDR3 coding sequence is TGTGCCAGCAGCTTAGGAGGAGGGGTAGGACAGCCCCAGCATTTT.

The chain couples TRBV15 to TRBJ2-5, with 8 bases fitting TRBD2. The CDR3 has 16 amino acids. V shed 1 base and J 0 bases; nucleotides not matched to a gene: 4. Germline V lookup: CDR1 LNHNV, CDR2 YYDKDF (reference sequence). CDR3 sequence reads: CATSRGGGGYQETQYF. The CDR3 DNA is TGTGCCACCAGCAGAGGTGGCGGGGGGTACCAAGAGACCCAGTACTTC.

V usage is TRBV2 and J usage is TRBJ2-7; 9 nucleotides align to TRBD2. The CDR3 runs 15 residues. The junction had 7 bases not matched to a gene; V was cut back by 7 bases and J by 0 bases. CDR1 is SNHLY and CDR2 is FYNNEI in the germline V gene. CDR3 nucleotides: TGTGCCAGCACTAGAGGACTAGCGTACTCCTACGAGCAGTACTTC. Translating gives CASTRGLAYSYEQYF.

This chain connects TRBV27 to TRBJ2-4; no clear D. V lost 8 bases, J lost 7 bases, and 15 bases lay in between. The CDR3 totals 13 residues. In germline, CDR1 is MNHEY, CDR2 SMNVEV (reference sequence). The CDR3 DNA is TGTGCCAGCGGAACCCTCCGTCGGAACATTCAGTACTTC. Translation: CASGTLRRNIQYF.

J is TRBJ1-5 and V is TRBV7-9, with D tentatively TRBD1 (5 bases). The V and J ends lost 4 bases and 6 bases respectively, with 10 bases between them. CDR3 length: 13 residues. Germline V gives CDR1 SEHNR, CDR2 FQNEAQ (reference sequence). The CDR3 is CASSSLGAQPQHF. The DNA of the CDR3 is TGTGCCAGCAGCTCCCTCGGGGCTCAGCCCCAGCATTTT.

The gene calls are TRBV19 and TRBJ2-7; tentative D call: TRBD2 (6 bases). The CDR3 consists of 14 residues. Germline V CDR1 and CDR2: LNHDA, SQIVND (reference sequence). V lost 4 bases and J lost 3, with 13 bases in between. The CDR3 region has the DNA TGTGCCAGTAGTACCCGGGGGACCCTCTACGAGCAGTACTTC. Its protein is CASSTRGTLYEQYF.

V gene TRBV5-1 combines with J gene TRBJ1-2; D call uncertain. The CDR3 length is 14 residues. V lost 1 base and J lost 2, with 9 bases in between. From germline, CDR1 is SGHRS and CDR2 YFSETQ. CDR3 DNA: TGCGCCAGCAGCTTGTCGGTAGGGAACTATGGCTACACCTTC. Encoded protein: CASSLSVGNYGYTF.

J is TRBJ2-7 and V is TRBV7-8, with D maybe TRBD2 (5 bases). Germline loops: CDR1 SGHVS, CDR2 FQNEAQ. This CDR3 region has 15 residues. Trimming took off 4 bases at V and 0 bases at J, with 13 bases between the two ends. Written as DNA, the CDR3 is TGTGCCAGCAGCTCCACTAGTCCCGGCTCCTACGAGCAGTACTTC. Translated, it gives CASSSTSPGSYEQYF. Looking up the rest from reference TRBV7-8 and TRBJ2-7 gives the full variable domain: GAGVSQSPRYKVAKRGQDVALRCDPISGHVSLFWYQQALGQGPEFLTYFQNEAQLDKSGLPSDRFFAERPEGSVSTLKIQRTQQEDSAVYLCASSSTSPGSYEQYFGPGTRLTVT.

The chain uses TRBV5-1 and TRBJ2-1; D is perhaps TRBD2 (6 bases). The CDR3 length is 14 residues. Trimming took 3 bases from V and 5 from J, leaving 12 bases between them. Germline V gene sequence: CDR1 SGHRS, CDR2 YFSETQ. The CDR3 region has the DNA TGCGCCAGCAGCTCCCGGGACTCAGACAATGAGCAGTTCTTC. Protein: CASSSRDSDNEQFF.

The chain is built from TRBV19 and TRBJ1-5; the match to TRBD1 covers 8 bases. V was pared by 7 bases and J by 5 bases, with 4 bases of the junction left unmatched. This CDR3 is 13 amino acids long. The V gene's germline CDR1 is LNHDA and CDR2 SQIVND (reference sequence). The CDR3 here is CASKDRVHQPQHF. The CDR3 nucleotides read TGTGCCAGTAAGGACAGGGTCCATCAGCCCCAGCATTTT.

The chain links TRBV7-2 to TRBJ2-7; 7 nucleotides align to TRBD1. Germline trimming cut 6 bases from V and 6 bases from J; bases unmatched to any gene: 11. The CDR3 extends over 14 amino acids. CDR1 is SGHTA, CDR2 FQGNSA, per germline. CDR3 bases: TGTGCCAGCAGATACAGGGGATTGTCCGGCGAGCAGTACTTC. As protein: CASRYRGLSGEQYF.